The next 22 T cell receptor beta chains were all read from a single sample in a study of cytomegalovirus exposure and HLA in healthy donors. The primer mix had 60 Vbeta and 13 Jbeta primers. The assay was immunoSEQ multiplex PCR, and TCRdb's table has in-frame clones only and misses some. The repertoire holds under 200,000 clones, with 80% as singletons. The specimen was PBMCs. These receptors were taken from a man between 35 and 55 years old in good health and CMV-seronegative.

The chain couples TRBV13 to TRBJ1-5, with a tentative D call TRBD1 (6 bases). V was clipped by 5 bases and J by 1 base, with 6 bases between them. The CDR3 covers 13 residues. Germline V gives CDR1 PRHDT, CDR2 FYEKMQ (reference sequence). Written as DNA, the CDR3 is TGTGCCAGCAGCCAGGGGAGCAATCAGCCCCAGCATTTT. This sequence encodes CASSQGSNQPQHF.

A single count supports this clone. This chain joins TRBV7-2 and TRBJ2-5; 9 positions agree with TRBD2. Per germline, CDR1 SGHTA and CDR2 FQGNSA. This CDR3 contains 14 residues. V dropped 2 bases and J dropped 3; count of bases not matched to a gene: 1. The CDR3 protein is CASSLQREEETQYF. CDR3 coding DNA: TGTGCCAGCAGCTTACAGCGGGAGGAAGAGACCCAGTACTTC.

The chain has TRBV9 and TRBJ2-1; TRBD2 matches 12 bases. The CDR3 sequence is 18 residues long. V trimming: 3 bases; J trimming: 5 bases; junction bases outside the gene matches: 12. From germline, CDR1 is SGDLS and CDR2 YYNGEE. The CDR3 loop reads CASSAEMGLAGFHNEQFF. For the CDR3, the DNA is TGTGCCAGCAGCGCCGAGATGGGACTAGCGGGTTTCCACAATGAGCAGTTCTTC.

This chain links TRBV7-9 with TRBJ2-1, with 7 bases that match TRBD2. Trimming cost V 3 bases and J 7 bases; bases outside gene matches: 9. The CDR3 runs 15 residues. Germline CDR1 is SEHNR and CDR2 is FQNEAQ (reference sequence). As DNA, the CDR3 is TGTGCCAGCAGCTTTGTTATTAGCGGGCAAAATGAGCAGTTCTTC. The encoded protein is CASSFVISGQNEQFF. Full variable domain (rest looked up from reference TRBV7-9 and TRBJ2-1): DTGVSQNPRHKITKRGQNVTFRCDPISEHNRLYWYRQTLGQGPEFLTYFQNEAQLEKSRLLSDRFSAERPKGSFSTLEIQRTEQGDSAMYLCASSFVISGQNEQFFGPGTRLTVL.

The V call is TRBV7-9, the J call TRBJ1-1; 8 bases line up with TRBD1. With V trimmed by 1 base and J by 5 bases, 15 bases remained unmatched. CDR3 length: 18 amino acids. CDR1 is SEHNR, CDR2 FQNEAQ, per germline (reference sequence). CDR3 bases: TGTGCCAGCAGCTTAGAAAAATTGGCAGGGGGCGAATGGACTGAAGCTTTCTTT. Its protein is CASSLEKLAGGEWTEAFF.

The chain carries TRBV5-4 and TRBJ1-3; 7 bases are a match to TRBD1. V lost 4 bases and J lost 4; bases outside the gene matches: 11. The CDR3 sequence is 16 residues long. The germline CDR1 and CDR2 sequences are SGHNT and YYREEE (reference sequence). Written as DNA, the CDR3 is TGTGCCAGCAGCCCGGCCACAGGGGCGATGGGAAACACCATATATTTT. This encodes CASSPATGAMGNTIYF.

The chain recombines TRBV10-3 with TRBJ2-5; 7 bases line up with TRBD1. The CDR3 sequence is 16 residues long. The germline CDR1 and CDR2 sequences are ENHRY and SYGVKD. J was trimmed by 2 bases and V by 4 bases; bases with no gene match: 10. In DNA form, the CDR3 reads TGTGCCATCAGTGGCGTGGGGACAGCCGGGCAAGAGACCCAGTACTTC. Protein product: CAISGVGTAGQETQYF.

The chain uses TRBV19 and TRBJ1-5; 7 nucleotides match TRBD1. CDR1 is LNHDA and CDR2 is SQIVND in the germline V gene (reference sequence). This CDR3 contains 14 residues. The J segment lost 3 bases and the V segment lost 9 bases, leaving 8 bases of the junction unmatched. The CDR3 here is CASTPGQINQPQHF. The CDR3, as DNA: TGTGCCAGCACTCCGGGACAGATCAATCAGCCCCAGCATTTT. Based on the CDR3 plus reference TRBV19 and TRBJ1-5, the full variable domain is DGGITQSPKYLFRKEGQNVTLSCEQNLNHDAMYWYRQDPGQGLRLIYYSQIVNDFQKGDIAEGYSVSREKKESFPLTVTSAQKNPTAFYLCASTPGQINQPQHFGDGTRLSIL.

This clone was seen more than once but under ten times. This sequence joins TRBV9 and TRBJ1-2; a weak D match, TRBD1 (5 bases). With 3 bases removed from V and 0 bases from J, the gap between germline ends came to 12 bases. Germline CDR1 is SGDLS and CDR2 is YYNGEE. The CDR3 totals 15 residues. The CDR3, as DNA: TGTGCCAGCAGCGAGGAGACAGAAACTAACTATGGCTACACCTTC. The encoded protein is CASSEETETNYGYTF.

The chain links TRBV29-1 to TRBJ2-5, with a possible D match to TRBD1 (6 bases). The ends were cut back, 5 bases at V and 1 base at J, with 14 bases in the middle. The CDR3 is 14 residues long. Per germline, CDR1 SQVTM and CDR2 ANQGSEA. CDR3 amino acids: CSVYPGESQETQYF. DNA for the CDR3: TGCAGCGTTTATCCAGGGGAGTCCCAAGAGACCCAGTACTTC. Looking up the rest from reference TRBV29-1 and TRBJ2-5 gives the full variable domain: SAVISQKPSRDICQRGTSLTIQCQVDSQVTMMFWYRQQPGQSLTLIATANQGSEATYESGFVIDKFPISRPNLTFSTLTVSNMSPEDSSIYLCSVYPGESQETQYFGPGTRLLVL.

The chain employs TRBV5-6 and TRBJ2-3; 8 nucleotides align to TRBD2. This CDR3 spans 16 amino acids. The trim removed 4 bases at V and 4 bases at J, leaving 11 bases unmatched. Germline assignment: CDR1 SGHDT and CDR2 YYEEEE. DNA of the CDR3: TGTGCCAGCAGCCCCCTGGTGGCGGGAGGCCCAGATACGCAGTATTTT. Translating it yields CASSPLVAGGPDTQYF.

With regard to this clone: One end of the junction varies from germline; a read error may be responsible. The rearrangement joins TRBV2 to TRBJ2-7; possible D gene TRBD1, 6 bases. The V gene's germline CDR1 is SNHLY and CDR2 FYNNEI. The CDR3 runs to 14 residues. The CDR3 bases are TGTGCCAGCAGTGACTGGACAGAAACCTACAAGCAGTACTTC. Translation: CASSDWTETYKQYF.

About this clone itself: Its ends do not fully match the called genes, so a read error is possible. The chain combines TRBV10-3 with TRBJ2-1, with no clear D. Germline CDR1 is ENHRY and CDR2 is SYGVKD. The CDR3 consists of 12 residues. CDR3 nucleotide sequence: TGTGCCATCAGTGGCCCCTATAATGAGCAGTTCTTC. As protein: CAISGPYNEQFF.

This sequence joins TRBV6-6 and TRBJ2-1; D perhaps matches TRBD1 (6 bases). Trimming pared 5 bases from V and 8 bases from J, leaving 10 bases between. CDR1 is MNHNY, CDR2 SVGAGI, per germline (reference sequence). The CDR3 runs 12 residues. The CDR3 reads CASSLGQYEQFF. The CDR3 DNA sequence: TGTGCCAGCAGTCTCGGACAGTATGAGCAGTTCTTC.

The rearrangement joins TRBV4-3 to TRBJ2-3; TRBD2 matches 11 bases. This CDR3 contains 16 residues. The V gene's germline CDR1 is LGHNA and CDR2 YSLEER. Losses at the gene ends were 4 bases for V and 4 bases for J; bases not matched to a gene: 7. This chain's CDR3 is CASSRGSSGRADTQYF. Written as DNA, the CDR3 is TGCGCCAGCAGCCGAGGCAGTAGCGGGAGGGCAGATACGCAGTATTTT.

V is TRBV30 and J is TRBJ1-5; maybe TRBD1 (5 bases). Germline values: CDR1 GTSNPN, CDR2 SVGIG (reference sequence). The CDR3 totals 13 residues. Trimming left V 5 bases short and J 7 bases short, with 15 bases between. The CDR3 nucleotides are TGTGCCTGGGCAGGGAGGGATTCCCAGCCCCAGCATTTT. This translates into CAWAGRDSQPQHF.

There are a few counts of this clone. This rearrangement joins TRBV7-2 to TRBJ1-2, with D possibly being TRBD1 (5 bases). Between the trimmed V and J ends, which lost 5 bases and 4 bases, there was a span of 8 bases. Germline CDR1 reads SGHTA; CDR2 reads FQGNSA. This CDR3 region has 12 residues. The CDR3: CASSPDIYGYTF. DNA for the CDR3: TGTGCCAGCAGCCCGGACATCTATGGCTACACCTTC. The whole variable domain, filled in from reference TRBV7-2 and TRBJ1-2, reads GAGVSQSPSNKVTEKGKDVELRCDPISGHTALYWYRQSLGQGLEFLIYFQGNSAPDKSGLPSDRFSAERTGGSVSTLTIQRTQQEDSAVYLCASSPDIYGYTFGSGTRLTVV.

The chain has TRBV5-8 and TRBJ1-5; possible D gene TRBD1, 6 bases. This CDR3 has 11 amino acids. Germline V CDR1 and CDR2: SGHTS, YDEGEE. V was cut by 3 bases and J by 11 bases, with 9 bases left in between. CDR3 in amino acids: CASSSGQTQHF. The CDR3 region has the DNA TGTGCCAGCAGCTCCGGACAGACCCAGCATTTT.

The V gene is TRBV25-1, the J gene TRBJ2-1; the D gene is possibly TRBD1 (6 bases). CDR1 and CDR2 (germline): MGHDK, SYGVNS. CDR3 length equals 16 residues. V was clipped by 3 bases and J by 4 bases, with 16 bases between them. The CDR3 DNA reads as TGTGCCAGCAGTGAGCGAGGACAGCTCCTTTACAATGAGCAGTTCTTC. It is translated as CASSERGQLLYNEQFF.

This chain joins TRBV6-5 and TRBJ1-3; TRBD1 is a possible D gene (6 bases). V was clipped by 1 base and J by 4 bases, with 11 bases between them. Germline loops: CDR1 MNHEY, CDR2 SVGAGI. The CDR3 is 15 amino acids. In DNA, the CDR3 is TGTGCCAGCAGTTACTTCAGGGGTCCCGGAAACACCATATATTTT. The encoded protein is CASSYFRGPGNTIYF.

DNA for the CDR3: TGTGCCAGTAGTCCGACCACCGGAGGAGGGAGGCCTGAAGCTTTCTTT. It codes for CASSPTTGGGRPEAFF. The V gene is TRBV19, the J gene TRBJ1-1, with D unresolved. The CDR3 has 16 amino acids. Germline CDR1 reads LNHDA; CDR2 reads SQIVND (reference sequence). V dropped 5 bases and J dropped 6 bases, with 22 bases sitting between them. Supplemented by reference TRBV19 and TRBJ1-1, the full variable domain reads DGGITQSPKYLFRKEGQNVTLSCEQNLNHDAMYWYRQDPGQGLRLIYYSQIVNDFQKGDIAEGYSVSREKKESFPLTVTSAQKNPTAFYLCASSPTTGGGRPEAFFGQGTRLTVV.

V usage is TRBV19 and J usage is TRBJ2-7, with 14 bases aligning to TRBD2. CDR3 length: 17 residues. CDR1 is LNHDA and CDR2 is SQIVND in the germline V gene (reference sequence). V gave up 3 bases and J gave up 1 base; unmatched junction bases: 5. The CDR3 loop reads CASSIRRLAGGSYEQYF. The DNA for the CDR3 is TGTGCCAGTAGTATCCGAAGACTAGCGGGGGGGTCCTACGAGCAGTACTTC.